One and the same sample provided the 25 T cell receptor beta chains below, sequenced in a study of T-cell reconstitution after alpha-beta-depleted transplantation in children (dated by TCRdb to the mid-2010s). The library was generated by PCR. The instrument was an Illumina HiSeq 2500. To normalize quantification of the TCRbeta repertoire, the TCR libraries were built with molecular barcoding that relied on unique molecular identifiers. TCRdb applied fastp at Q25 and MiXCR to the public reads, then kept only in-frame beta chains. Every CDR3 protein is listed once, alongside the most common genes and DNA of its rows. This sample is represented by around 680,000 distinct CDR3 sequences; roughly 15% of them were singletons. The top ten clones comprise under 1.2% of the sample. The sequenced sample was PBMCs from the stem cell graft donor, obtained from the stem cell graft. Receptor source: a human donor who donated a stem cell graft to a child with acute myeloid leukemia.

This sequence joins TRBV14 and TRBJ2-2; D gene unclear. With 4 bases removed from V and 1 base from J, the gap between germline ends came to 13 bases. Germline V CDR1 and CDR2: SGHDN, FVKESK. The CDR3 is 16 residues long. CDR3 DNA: TGTGCCAGCAGCCCTTTACAAGAGGAGAACACCGGGGAGCTGTTTTTT. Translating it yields CASSPLQEENTGELFF.

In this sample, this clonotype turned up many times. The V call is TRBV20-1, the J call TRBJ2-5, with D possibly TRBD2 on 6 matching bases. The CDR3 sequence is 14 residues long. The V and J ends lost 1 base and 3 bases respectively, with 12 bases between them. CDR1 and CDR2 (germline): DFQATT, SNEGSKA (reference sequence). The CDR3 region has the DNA TGCAGTGCTAGAGCGGGACTTAAAAAAGAGACCCAGTACTTC. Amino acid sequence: CSARAGLKKETQYF.

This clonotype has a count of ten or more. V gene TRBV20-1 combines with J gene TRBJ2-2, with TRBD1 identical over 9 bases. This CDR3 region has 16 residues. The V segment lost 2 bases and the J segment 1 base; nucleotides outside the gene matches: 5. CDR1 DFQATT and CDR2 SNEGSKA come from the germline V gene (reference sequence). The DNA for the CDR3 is TGCAGTGCTAGACCACGGACAGGGGAGAACACCGGGGAGCTGTTTTTT. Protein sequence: CSARPRTGENTGELFF.

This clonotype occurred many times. The CDR3 coding sequence is TGCGCCAGCAGCCAAGATTCCAGGGGGCGCGAGCAGTACTTC. Translated, it gives CASSQDSRGREQYF. V gene TRBV4-3 combines with J gene TRBJ2-7; 8 nucleotides align to TRBD1. V gave up 0 bases and J gave up 6 bases; unmatched junction bases: 4. The CDR3 extends over 14 amino acids. Per the germline V gene, CDR1 is LGHNA and CDR2 is YSLEER.

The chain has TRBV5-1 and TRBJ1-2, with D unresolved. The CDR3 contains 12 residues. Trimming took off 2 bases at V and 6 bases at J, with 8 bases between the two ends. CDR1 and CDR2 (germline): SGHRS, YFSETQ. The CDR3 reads CASSFDGNGYTF. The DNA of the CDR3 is TGCGCCAGCAGCTTTGACGGAAATGGCTACACCTTC.

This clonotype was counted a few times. The CDR3 nucleotides read TGTGCCAGCAGGCTAACGGACGTAGTGAACACTGAAGCTTTCTTT. Translating gives CASRLTDVVNTEAFF. V and J are TRBV6-1 and TRBJ1-1; no clear D. The V gene's germline CDR1 is MNHNS and CDR2 SASEGT. This CDR3 comprises 15 residues. The germline V and J ends were trimmed by 6 bases and 0 bases, with 14 bases remaining between them.

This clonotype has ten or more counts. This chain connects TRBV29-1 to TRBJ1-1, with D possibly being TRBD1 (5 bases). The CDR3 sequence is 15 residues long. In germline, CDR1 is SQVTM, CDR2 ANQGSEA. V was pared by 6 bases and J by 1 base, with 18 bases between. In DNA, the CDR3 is TGCAGCGTCGGGGGTCAGGGAAGACAGAACACTGAAGCTTTCTTT. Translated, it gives CSVGGQGRQNTEAFF.

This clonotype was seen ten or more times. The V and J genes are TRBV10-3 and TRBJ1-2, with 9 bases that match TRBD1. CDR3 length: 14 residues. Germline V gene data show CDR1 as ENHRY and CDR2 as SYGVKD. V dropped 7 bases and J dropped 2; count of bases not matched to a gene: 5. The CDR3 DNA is TGTGCCATCACCAGGACAGGGGAGAACTATGGCTACACCTTC. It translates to CAITRTGENYGYTF.

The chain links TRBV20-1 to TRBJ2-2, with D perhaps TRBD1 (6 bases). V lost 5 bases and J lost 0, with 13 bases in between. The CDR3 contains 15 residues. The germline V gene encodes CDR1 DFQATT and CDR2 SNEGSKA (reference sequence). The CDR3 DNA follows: TGCAGTGCTGAGTCAGGGGCGACGAACACCGGGGAGCTGTTTTTT. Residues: CSAESGATNTGELFF.

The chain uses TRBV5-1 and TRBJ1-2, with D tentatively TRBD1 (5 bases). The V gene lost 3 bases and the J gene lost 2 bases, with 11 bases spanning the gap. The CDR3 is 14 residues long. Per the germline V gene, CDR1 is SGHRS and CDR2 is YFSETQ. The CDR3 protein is CASSSIDRNYGYTF. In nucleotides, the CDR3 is TGCGCCAGCAGCTCCATAGACAGAAACTATGGCTACACCTTC.

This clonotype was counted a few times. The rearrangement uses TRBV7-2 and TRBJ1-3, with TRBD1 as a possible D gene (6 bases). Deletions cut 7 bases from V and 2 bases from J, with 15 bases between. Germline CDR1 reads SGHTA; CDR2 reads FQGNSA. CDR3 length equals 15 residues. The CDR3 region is CASTFRGRAGNTIYF. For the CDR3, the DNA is TGTGCCAGCACCTTTCGGGGGCGCGCTGGAAACACCATATATTTT.

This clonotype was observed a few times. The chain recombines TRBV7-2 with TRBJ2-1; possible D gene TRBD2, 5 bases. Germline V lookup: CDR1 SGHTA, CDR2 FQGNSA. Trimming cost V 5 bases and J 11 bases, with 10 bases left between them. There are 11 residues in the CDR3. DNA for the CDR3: TGTGCCAGCAGCACCCGGGGTAAGCAGTTCTTC. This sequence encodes CASSTRGKQFF.

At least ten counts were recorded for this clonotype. CDR3 DNA sequence: TGCAGTGCTAGAGACGACAGGGTATATACAACTAATGAAAAACTGTTTTTT. It specifies CSARDDRVYTTNEKLFF. V gene TRBV20-1 combines with J gene TRBJ1-4, with 7 positions matching TRBD1. The CDR3 runs 17 residues. Per germline, CDR1 DFQATT and CDR2 SNEGSKA (reference sequence). Unmatched junction bases numbered 7, after V lost 0 bases and J lost 0 bases.

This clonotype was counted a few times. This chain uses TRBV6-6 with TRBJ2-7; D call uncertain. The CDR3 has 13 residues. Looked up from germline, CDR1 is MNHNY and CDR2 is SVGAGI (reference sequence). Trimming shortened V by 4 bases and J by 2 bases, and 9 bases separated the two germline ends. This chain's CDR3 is CASSSTTTYEQYV. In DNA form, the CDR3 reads TGTGCCAGCAGTTCCACGACAACCTACGAGCAGTACGTC.

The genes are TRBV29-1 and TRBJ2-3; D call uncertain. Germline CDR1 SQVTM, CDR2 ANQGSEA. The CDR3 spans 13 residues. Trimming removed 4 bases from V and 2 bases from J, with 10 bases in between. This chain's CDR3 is CSVVVPPTDTQYF. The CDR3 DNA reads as TGCAGCGTTGTGGTCCCCCCCACAGATACGCAGTATTTT.

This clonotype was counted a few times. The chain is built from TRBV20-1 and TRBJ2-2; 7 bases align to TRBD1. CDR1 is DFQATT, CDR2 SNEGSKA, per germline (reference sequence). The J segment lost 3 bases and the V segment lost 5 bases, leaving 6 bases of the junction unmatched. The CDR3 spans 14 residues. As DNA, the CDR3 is TGCAGTGCTCCAAACAGGGGTTACACCGGGGAGCTGTTTTTT. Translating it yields CSAPNRGYTGELFF.

The CDR3 DNA reads TGTGCCAGCAGCCCTTTAGCGGGGGGGCGTCAGGAGAATGAGCAGTTCTTC. Protein: CASSPLAGGRQENEQFF. The J gene is TRBJ2-1, the V gene TRBV13, with 11 bases lining up with TRBD2. Looked up from germline, CDR1 is PRHDT and CDR2 is FYEKMQ (reference sequence). J gave up 7 bases and V 5 bases, and 13 bases lay outside the gene matches. This CDR3 contains 17 residues.

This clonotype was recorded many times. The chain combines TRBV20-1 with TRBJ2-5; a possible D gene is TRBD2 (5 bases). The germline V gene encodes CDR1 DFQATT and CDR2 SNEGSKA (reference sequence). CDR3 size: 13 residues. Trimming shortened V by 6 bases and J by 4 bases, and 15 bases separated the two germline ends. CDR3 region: CSAERREAETQYF. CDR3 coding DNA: TGCAGTGCAGAGCGCCGGGAAGCAGAGACCCAGTACTTC.

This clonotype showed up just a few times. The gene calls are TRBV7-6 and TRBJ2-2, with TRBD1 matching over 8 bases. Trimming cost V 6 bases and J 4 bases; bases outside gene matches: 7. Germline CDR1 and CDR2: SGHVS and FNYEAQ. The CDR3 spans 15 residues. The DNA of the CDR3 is TGTGCCAGCAGGCCTCAGGGACAGGCCACCGGGGAGCTGTTTTTT. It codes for CASRPQGQATGELFF.

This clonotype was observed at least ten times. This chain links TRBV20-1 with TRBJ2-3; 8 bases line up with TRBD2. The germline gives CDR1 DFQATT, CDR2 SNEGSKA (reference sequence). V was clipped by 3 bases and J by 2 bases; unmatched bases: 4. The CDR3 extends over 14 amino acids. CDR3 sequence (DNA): TGCAGTGCTAGGGGCGGGGGGAACACAGATACGCAGTATTTT. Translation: CSARGGGNTDTQYF.

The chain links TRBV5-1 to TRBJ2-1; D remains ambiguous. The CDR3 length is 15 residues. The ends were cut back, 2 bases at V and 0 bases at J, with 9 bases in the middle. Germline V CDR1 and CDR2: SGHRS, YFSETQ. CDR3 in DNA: TGCGCCAGCAGCTTTACATGGAGCTCCTACAATGAGCAGTTCTTC. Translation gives CASSFTWSSYNEQFF.

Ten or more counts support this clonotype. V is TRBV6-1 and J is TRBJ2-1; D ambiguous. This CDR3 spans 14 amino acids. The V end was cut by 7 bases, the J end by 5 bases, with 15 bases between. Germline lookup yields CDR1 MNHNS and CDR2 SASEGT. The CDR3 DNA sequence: TGTGCCAGCACCCCGATAGGTAGCAACAATGAGCAGTTCTTC. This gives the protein CASTPIGSNNEQFF.

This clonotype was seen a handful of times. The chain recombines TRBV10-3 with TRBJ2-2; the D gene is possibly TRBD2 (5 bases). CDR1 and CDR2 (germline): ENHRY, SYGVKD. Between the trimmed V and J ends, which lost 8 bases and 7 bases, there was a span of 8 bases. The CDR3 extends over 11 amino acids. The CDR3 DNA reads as TGTGCCATCTCTGCGGGCGGGGAGCTGTTTTTT. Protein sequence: CAISAGGELFF.

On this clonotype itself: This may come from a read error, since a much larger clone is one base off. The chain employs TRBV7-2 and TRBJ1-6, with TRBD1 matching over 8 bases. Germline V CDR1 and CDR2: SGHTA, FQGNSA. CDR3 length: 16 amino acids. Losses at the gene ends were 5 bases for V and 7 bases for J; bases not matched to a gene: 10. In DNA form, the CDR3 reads TGTGCCAGCAGCCTTAACCAGGGGGCTCCCAATTCACCCCTCCACTTT. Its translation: CASSLNQGAPNSPLHF. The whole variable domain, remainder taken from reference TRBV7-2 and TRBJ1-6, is GAGVSQSPSNKVTEKGKDVELRCDPISGHTALYWYRQSLGQGLEFLIYFQGNSAPDKSGLPSDRFSAERTGGSVSTLTIQRTQQEDSAVYLCASSLNQGAPNSPLHFGNGTRLTVT.

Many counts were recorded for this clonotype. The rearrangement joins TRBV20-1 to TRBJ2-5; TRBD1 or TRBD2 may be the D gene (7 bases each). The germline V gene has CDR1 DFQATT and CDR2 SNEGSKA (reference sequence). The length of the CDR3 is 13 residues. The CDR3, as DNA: TGCAGCGCCAGGGGAGGGGGCCAGGAGACCCAGTACTTC. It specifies CSARGGGQETQYF.